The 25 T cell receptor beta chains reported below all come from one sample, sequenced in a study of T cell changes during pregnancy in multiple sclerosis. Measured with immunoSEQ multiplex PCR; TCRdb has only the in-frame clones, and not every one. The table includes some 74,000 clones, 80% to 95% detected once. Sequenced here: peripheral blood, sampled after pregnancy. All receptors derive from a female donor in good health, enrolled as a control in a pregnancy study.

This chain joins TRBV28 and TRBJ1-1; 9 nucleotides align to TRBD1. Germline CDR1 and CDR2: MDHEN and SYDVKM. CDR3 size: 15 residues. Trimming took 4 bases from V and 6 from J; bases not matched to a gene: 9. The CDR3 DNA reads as TGTGCCAGCAGTTCCCCCACAGGGGGCAAAGCTGAAGCTTTCTTT. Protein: CASSSPTGGKAEAFF. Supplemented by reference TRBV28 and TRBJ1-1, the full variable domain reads DVKVTQSSRYLVKRTGEKVFLECVQDMDHENMFWYRQDPGLGLRLIYFSYDVKMKEKGDIPEGYSVSREKKERFSLILESASTNQTSMYLCASSSPTGGKAEAFFGQGTRLTVV.

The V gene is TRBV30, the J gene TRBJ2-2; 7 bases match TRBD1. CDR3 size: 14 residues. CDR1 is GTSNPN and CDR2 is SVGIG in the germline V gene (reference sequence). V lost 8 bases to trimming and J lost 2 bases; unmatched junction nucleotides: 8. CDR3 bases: TGTGCCCGCCGAGGACAGGTCAACACCGGGGAGCTGTTTTTT. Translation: CARRGQVNTGELFF.

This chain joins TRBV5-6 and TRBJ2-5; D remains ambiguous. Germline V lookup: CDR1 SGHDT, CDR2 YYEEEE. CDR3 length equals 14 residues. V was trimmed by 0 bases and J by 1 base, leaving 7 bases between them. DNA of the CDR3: TGTGCCAGCAGCTTGGGGTCTAGCCAAGAGACCCAGTACTTC. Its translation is CASSLGSSQETQYF.

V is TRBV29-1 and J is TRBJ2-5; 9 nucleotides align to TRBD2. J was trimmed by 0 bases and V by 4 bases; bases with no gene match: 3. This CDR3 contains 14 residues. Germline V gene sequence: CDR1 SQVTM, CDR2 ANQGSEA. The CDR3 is CSVVVAGDQETQYF. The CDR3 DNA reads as TGCAGCGTTGTGGTAGCGGGAGACCAAGAGACCCAGTACTTC.

The CDR3 region is CASSSLSSYEQYF. The CDR3 DNA follows: TGTGCCAGCAGTTCCCTCTCTAGTTACGAGCAGTACTTC. This chain uses TRBV27 with TRBJ2-7; no firm D call. CDR3 length: 13 amino acids. CDR1 is MNHEY and CDR2 is SMNVEV in the germline V gene (reference sequence). The V gene lost 4 bases and the J gene lost 4 bases, with 11 bases spanning the gap.

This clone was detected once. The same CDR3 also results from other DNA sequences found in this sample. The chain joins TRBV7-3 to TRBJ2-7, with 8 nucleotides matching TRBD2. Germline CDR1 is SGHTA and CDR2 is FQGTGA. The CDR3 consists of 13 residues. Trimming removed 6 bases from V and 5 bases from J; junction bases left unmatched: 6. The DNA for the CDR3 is TGTGCCAGCAGTCATACCGGGGGGGACGAGCAGTACTTC. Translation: CASSHTGGDEQYF. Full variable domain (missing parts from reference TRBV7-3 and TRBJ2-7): GAGVSQTPSNKVTEKGKYVELRCDPISGHTALYWYRQSLGQGPEFLIYFQGTGAADDSGLPNDRFFAVRPEGSVSTLKIQRTERGDSAVYLCASSHTGGDEQYFGPGTRLTVT.

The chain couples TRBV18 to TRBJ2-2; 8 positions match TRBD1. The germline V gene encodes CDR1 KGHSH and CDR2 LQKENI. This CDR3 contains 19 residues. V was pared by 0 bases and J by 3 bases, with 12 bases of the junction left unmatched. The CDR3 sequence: CASSPPRFRGLMDTGELFF. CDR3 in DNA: TGTGCCAGCTCACCACCGAGGTTCAGGGGGCTAATGGACACCGGGGAGCTGTTTTTT.

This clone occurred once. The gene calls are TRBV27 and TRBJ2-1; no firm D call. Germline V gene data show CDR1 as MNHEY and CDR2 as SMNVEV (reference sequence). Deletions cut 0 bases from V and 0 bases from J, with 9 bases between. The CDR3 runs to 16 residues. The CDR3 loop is CASSLSRISSYNEQFF. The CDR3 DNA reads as TGTGCCAGCAGTTTATCCAGGATTAGCTCCTACAATGAGCAGTTCTTC.

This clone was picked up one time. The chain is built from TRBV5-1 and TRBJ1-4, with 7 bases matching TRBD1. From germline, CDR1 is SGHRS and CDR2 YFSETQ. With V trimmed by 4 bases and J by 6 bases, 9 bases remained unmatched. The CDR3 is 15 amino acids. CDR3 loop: CASSVEGGAYEKLFF. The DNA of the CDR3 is TGCGCCAGCAGCGTGGAAGGGGGCGCCTATGAAAAACTGTTTTTT.

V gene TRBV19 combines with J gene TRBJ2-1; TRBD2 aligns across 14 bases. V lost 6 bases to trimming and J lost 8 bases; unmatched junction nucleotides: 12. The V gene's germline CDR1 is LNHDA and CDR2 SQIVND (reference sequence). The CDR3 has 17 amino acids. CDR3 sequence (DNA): TGTGCCAGTAGACCTCCGGGACTAGCGGGAGTAACCGATGAGCAGTTCTTC. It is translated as CASRPPGLAGVTDEQFF.

The CDR3 reads CASSQAAQETQYF. CDR3 nucleotide sequence: TGTGCCAGTAGTCAAGCGGCACAAGAGACCCAGTACTTC. The V and J genes are TRBV19 and TRBJ2-5, with D possibly being TRBD2 (5 bases). CDR3 length: 13 amino acids. Germline V gene sequence: CDR1 LNHDA, CDR2 SQIVND (reference sequence). V gave up 5 bases and J gave up 2 bases, with 9 bases separating them.

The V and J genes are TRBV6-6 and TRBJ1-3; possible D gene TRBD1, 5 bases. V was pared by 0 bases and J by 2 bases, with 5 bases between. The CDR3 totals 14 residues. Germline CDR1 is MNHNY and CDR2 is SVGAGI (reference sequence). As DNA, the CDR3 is TGTGCCAGCAGTTACTCAGGGGCTGGAAACACCATATATTTT. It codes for CASSYSGAGNTIYF.

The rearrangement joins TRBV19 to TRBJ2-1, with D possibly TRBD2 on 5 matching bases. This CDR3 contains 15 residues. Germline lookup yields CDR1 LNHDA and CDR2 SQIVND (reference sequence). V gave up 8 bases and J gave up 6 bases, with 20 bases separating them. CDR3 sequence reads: CASSEGGYLPNEQFF. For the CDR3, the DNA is TGTGCCAGTTCCGAGGGTGGCTACCTACCCAATGAGCAGTTCTTC.

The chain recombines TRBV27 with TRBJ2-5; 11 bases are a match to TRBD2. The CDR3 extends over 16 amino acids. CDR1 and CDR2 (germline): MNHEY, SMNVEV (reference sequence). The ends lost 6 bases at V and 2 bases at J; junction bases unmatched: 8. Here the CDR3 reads CASSRTSGGRQETQYF. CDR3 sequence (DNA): TGTGCCAGCAGCCGCACTAGCGGGGGCCGACAAGAGACCCAGTACTTC.

The CDR3, as DNA: TGTGCCAGCGCGGCAGGGGGAAACACCATATATTTT. It is translated as CASAAGGNTIYF. The chain combines TRBV2 with TRBJ1-3, with D perhaps matching TRBD1 (5 bases). The CDR3 extends over 12 amino acids. The ends were cut back, 8 bases at V and 4 bases at J, with 9 bases in the middle. The V gene's germline CDR1 is SNHLY and CDR2 FYNNEI.

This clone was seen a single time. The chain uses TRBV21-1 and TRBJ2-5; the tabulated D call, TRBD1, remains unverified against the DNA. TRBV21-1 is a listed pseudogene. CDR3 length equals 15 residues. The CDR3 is CASSKSGTGKETQYF. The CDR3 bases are TGTGCCAGCAGCAAATCGGGGACAGGGAAAGAGACCCAGTACTTC.

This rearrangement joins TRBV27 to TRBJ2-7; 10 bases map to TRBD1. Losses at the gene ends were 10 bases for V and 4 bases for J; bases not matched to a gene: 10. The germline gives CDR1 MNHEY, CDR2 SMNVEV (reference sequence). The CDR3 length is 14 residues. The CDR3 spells CATARDRGSYEQYF. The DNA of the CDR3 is TGTGCCACCGCCCGGGACAGGGGATCTTACGAGCAGTACTTC.

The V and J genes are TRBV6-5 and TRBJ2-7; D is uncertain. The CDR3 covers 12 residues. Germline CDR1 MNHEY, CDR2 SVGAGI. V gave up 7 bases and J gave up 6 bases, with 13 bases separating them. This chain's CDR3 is CASTPGGGEQYF. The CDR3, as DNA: TGTGCCAGCACCCCAGGTGGTGGCGAGCAGTACTTC.

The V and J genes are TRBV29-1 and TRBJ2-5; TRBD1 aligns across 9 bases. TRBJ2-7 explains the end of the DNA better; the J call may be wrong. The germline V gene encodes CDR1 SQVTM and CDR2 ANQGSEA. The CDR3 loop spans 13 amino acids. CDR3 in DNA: TGCAGCGTTTCGACAGGGGGAGCCTACGAGCAGTACTTC. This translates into CSVSTGGAYEQYF.

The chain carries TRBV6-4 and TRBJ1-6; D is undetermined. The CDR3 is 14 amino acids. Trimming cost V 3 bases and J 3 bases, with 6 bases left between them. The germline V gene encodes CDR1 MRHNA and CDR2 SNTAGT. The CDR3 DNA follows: TGTGCCAGCAGTGAGTCCTTCTATAATTCACCCCTCCACTTT. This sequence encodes CASSESFYNSPLHF.

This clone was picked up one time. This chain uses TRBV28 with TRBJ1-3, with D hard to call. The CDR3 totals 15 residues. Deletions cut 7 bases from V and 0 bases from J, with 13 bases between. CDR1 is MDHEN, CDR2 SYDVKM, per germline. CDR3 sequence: CASTPQFLSGNTIYF. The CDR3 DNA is TGTGCCAGCACCCCTCAGTTCCTCTCTGGAAACACCATATATTTT.

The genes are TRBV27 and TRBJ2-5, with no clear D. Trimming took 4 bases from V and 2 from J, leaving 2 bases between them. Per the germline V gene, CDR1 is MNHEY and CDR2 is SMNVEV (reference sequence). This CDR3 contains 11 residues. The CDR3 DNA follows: TGTGCCAGCAGTTCTCAAGAGACCCAGTACTTC. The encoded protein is CASSSQETQYF.

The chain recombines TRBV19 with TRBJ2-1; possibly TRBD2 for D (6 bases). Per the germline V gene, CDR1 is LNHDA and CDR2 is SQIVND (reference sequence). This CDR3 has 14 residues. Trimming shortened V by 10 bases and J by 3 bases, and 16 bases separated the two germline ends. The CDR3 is CATHGTGDYNEQFF. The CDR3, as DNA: TGTGCCACCCACGGGACGGGGGACTACAATGAGCAGTTCTTC.

The CDR3 region has the DNA TGTGCCAGCAGTGTGGGTGCGGGCAGCACAGATACGCAGTATTTT. Translated: CASSVGAGSTDTQYF. J is TRBJ2-3 and V is TRBV6-4, with D possibly TRBD2 on 5 matching bases. Trimming took off 4 bases at V and 0 bases at J, with 11 bases between the two ends. The CDR3 is 15 amino acids. Germline V lookup: CDR1 MRHNA, CDR2 SNTAGT.

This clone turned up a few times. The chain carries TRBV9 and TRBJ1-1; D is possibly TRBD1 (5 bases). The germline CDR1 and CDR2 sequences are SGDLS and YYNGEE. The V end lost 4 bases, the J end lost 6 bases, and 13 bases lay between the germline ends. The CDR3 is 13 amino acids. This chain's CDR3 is CASSPPGYAEAFF. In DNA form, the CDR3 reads TGTGCCAGCAGCCCCCCAGGGTACGCTGAAGCTTTCTTT.